This note documents a single TCR beta chain sequence. A multiplex PCR was run with 60 Vbeta primers and 13 Jbeta primers. The protocol was immunoSEQ multiplex PCR, while the TCRdb copy is restricted to in-frame clones and leaves out a portion. This sample carries some 62,000 clones, around 87% of them seen once, and the ten largest clones take over 1.1%. V was shortened by 3 bases and J by 8 bases, with 11 bases between the two germline ends. Germline CDR1 and CDR2: SGHRS and YFSETQ. The CDR3 is 13 amino acids. The data are from a study of cytomegalovirus exposure and HLA in healthy donors. V and J are TRBV5-1 and TRBJ1-4; the D is unclear. The TCR was taken from a man younger than 35 in good health and CMV-seronegative. Sequencing input: PBMCs. This chain's CDR3 is CASSSPGEEKLFF. CDR3 in DNA: TGCGCCAGCAGCTCCCCCGGGGAGGAAAAACTGTTTTTT.